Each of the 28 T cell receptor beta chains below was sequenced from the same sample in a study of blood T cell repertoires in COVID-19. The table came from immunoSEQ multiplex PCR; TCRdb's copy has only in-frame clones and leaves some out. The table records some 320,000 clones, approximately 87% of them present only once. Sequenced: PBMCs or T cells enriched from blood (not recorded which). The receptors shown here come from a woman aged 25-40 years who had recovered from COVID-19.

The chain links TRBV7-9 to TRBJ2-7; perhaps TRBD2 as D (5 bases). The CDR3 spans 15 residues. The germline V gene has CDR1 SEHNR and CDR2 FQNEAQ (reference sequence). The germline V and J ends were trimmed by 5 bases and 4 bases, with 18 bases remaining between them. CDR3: CASSQTREGGYEQYF. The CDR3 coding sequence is TGTGCCAGCAGCCAAACCCGAGAGGGCGGTTACGAGCAGTACTTC.

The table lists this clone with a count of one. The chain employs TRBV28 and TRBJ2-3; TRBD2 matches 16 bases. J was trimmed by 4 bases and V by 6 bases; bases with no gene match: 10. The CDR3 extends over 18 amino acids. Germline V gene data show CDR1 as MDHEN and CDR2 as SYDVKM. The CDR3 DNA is TGTGCCAGCAGGCCCCCGGGACTAGCGGGGGGGCAGTCAGATACGCAGTATTTT. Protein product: CASRPPGLAGGQSDTQYF.

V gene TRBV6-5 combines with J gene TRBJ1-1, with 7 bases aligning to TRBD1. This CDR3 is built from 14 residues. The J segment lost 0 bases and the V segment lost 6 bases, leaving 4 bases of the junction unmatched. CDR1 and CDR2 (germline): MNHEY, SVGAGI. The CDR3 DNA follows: TGTGCCAGCAGCGGGACAGCCCTGAACACTGAAGCTTTCTTT. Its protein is CASSGTALNTEAFF.

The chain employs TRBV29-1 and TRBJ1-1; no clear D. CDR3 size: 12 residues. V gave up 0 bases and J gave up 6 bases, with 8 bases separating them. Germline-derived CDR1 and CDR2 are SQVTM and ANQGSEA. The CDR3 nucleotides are TGCAGCGTTGAAGATTCATCCCCTGAAGCTTTCTTT. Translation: CSVEDSSPEAFF.

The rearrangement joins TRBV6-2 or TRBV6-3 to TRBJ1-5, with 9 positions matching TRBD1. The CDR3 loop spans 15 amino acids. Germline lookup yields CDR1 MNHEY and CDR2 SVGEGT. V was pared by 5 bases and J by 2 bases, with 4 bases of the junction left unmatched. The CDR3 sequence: CASSEDRGGNQPQHF. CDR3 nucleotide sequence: TGTGCCAGCAGTGAGGACAGGGGCGGCAATCAGCCCCAGCATTTT.

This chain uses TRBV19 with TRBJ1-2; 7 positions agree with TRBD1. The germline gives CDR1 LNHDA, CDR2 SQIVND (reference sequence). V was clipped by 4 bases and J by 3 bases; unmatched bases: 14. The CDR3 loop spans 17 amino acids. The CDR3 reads CASSNSVGTAHYYGYTF. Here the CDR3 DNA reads TGTGCCAGTAGTAACTCAGTAGGGACAGCCCACTACTATGGCTACACCTTC.

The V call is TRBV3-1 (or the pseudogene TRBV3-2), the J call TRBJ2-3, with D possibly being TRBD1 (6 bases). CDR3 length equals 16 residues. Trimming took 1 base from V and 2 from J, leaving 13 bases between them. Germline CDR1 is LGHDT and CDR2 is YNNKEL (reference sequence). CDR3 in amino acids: CASSQGRGRDTDTQYF. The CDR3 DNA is TGTGCCAGCAGCCAAGGCAGGGGCCGGGACACAGATACGCAGTATTTT.

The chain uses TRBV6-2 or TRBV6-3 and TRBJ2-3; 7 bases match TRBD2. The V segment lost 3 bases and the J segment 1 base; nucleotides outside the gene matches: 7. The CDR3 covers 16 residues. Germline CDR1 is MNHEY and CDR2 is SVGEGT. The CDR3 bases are TGTGCCAGCAGTTATGCCCAGGGAGGGGGCACAGATACGCAGTATTTT. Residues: CASSYAQGGGTDTQYF.

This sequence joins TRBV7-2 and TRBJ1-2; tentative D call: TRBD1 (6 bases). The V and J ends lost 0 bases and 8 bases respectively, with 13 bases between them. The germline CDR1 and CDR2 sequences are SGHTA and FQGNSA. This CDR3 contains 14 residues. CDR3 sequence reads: CASSLAQGTQGYTF. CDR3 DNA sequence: TGTGCCAGCAGCTTAGCGCAGGGGACACAGGGCTACACCTTC.

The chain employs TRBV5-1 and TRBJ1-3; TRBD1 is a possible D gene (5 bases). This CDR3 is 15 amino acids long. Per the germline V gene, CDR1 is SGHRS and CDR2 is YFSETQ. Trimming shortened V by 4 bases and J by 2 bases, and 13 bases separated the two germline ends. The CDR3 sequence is CASSPGNPPGNTIYF. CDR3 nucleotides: TGCGCCAGCAGCCCAGGGAATCCTCCTGGAAACACCATATATTTT.

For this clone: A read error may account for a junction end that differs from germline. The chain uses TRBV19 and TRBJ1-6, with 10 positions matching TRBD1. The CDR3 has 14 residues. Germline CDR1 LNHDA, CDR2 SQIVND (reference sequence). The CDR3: CASSSTGTGAILYF. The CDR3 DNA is TGTGCCAGTAGCTCAACCGGGACAGGGGCGATTTTGTACTTT.

CDR3 protein: CASSSRVGVSSYEQYF. The DNA of the CDR3 is TGTGCCAGCAGCTCCCGCGTAGGGGTGAGCTCCTACGAGCAGTACTTC. The V and J genes are TRBV7-2 and TRBJ2-7; TRBD1 might be the D (5 bases). From germline, CDR1 is SGHTA and CDR2 FQGNSA. This CDR3 region has 16 residues. V was cut by 4 bases and J by 0 bases, with 16 bases left in between.

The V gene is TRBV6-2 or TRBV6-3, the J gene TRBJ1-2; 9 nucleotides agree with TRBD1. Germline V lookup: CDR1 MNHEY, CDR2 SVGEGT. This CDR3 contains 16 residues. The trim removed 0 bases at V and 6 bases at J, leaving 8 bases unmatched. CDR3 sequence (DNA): TGTGCCAGCAGTTACTCAAAATACAGGGGGCTGGATGGCTACACCTTC. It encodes CASSYSKYRGLDGYTF.

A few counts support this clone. This CDR3 reads CATSRVRETQYF. The CDR3 coding sequence is TGTGCCACCAGCAGAGTGAGAGAGACCCAGTACTTC. V is TRBV15 and J is TRBJ2-5; unclear D gene. The ends were cut back, 1 base at V and 4 bases at J, with 4 bases in the middle. The CDR3 consists of 12 residues. Germline V gives CDR1 LNHNV, CDR2 YYDKDF (reference sequence). Using reference TRBV15 and TRBJ2-5 for the parts outside the CDR3, the full variable domain is DAMVIQNPRYQVTQFGKPVTLSCSQTLNHNVMYWYQQKSSQAPKLLFHYYDKDFNNEADTPDNFQSRRPNTSFCFLDIRSPGLGDTAMYLCATSRVRETQYFGPGTRLLVL.

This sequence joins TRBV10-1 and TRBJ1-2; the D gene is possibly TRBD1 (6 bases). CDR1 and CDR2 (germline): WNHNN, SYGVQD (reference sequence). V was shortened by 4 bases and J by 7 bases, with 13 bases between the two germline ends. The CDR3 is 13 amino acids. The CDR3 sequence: CASSAAGTFGYTF. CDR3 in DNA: TGCGCCAGCAGTGCCGCCGGGACATTTGGCTACACCTTC.

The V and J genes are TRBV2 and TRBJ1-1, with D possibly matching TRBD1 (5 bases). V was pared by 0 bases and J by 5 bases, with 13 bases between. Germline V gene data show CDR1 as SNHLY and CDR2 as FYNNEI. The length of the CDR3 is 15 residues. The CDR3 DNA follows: TGTGCCAGCAGTGAAGCGGCCCAGGGTAGGACTGAAGCTTTCTTT. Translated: CASSEAAQGRTEAFF.

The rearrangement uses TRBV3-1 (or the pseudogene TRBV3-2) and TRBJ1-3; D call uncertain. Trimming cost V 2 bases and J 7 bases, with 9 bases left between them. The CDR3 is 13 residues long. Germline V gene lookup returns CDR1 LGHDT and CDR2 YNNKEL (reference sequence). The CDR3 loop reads CASSQPSRNTIYF. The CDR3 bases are TGTGCCAGCAGCCAACCCTCACGGAACACCATATATTTT.

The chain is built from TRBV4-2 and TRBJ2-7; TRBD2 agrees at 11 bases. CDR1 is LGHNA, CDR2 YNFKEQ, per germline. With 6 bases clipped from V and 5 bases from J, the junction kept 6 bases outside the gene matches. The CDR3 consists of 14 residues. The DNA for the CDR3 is TGTGCCAGCAGTCTAGCGGGGGGAGGGAACGAGCAGTACTTC. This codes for CASSLAGGGNEQYF.

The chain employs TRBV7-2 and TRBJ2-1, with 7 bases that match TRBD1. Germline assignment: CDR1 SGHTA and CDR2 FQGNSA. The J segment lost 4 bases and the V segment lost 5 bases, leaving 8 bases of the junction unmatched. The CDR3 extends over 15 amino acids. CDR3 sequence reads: CASSPGTAFYNEQFF. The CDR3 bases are TGTGCCAGCAGCCCGGGGACAGCTTTTTACAATGAGCAGTTCTTC.

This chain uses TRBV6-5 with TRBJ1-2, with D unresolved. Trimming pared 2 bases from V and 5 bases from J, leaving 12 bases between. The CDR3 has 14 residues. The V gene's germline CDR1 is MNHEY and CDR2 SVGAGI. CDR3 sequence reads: CASSYGEDQYGYTF. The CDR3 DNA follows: TGTGCCAGCAGTTACGGGGAGGATCAGTATGGCTACACCTTC.

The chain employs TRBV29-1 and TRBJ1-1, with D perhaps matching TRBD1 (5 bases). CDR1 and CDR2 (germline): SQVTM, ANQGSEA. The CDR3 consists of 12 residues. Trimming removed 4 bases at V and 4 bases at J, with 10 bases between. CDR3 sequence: CSVALGVTEAFF. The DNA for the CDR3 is TGCAGCGTTGCTTTAGGGGTCACTGAAGCTTTCTTT.

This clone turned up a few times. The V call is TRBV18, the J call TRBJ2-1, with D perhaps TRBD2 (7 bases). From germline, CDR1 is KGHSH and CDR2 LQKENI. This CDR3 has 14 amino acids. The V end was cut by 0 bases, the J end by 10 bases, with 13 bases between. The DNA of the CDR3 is TGTGCCAGCTCACCACCGGGGGGGCCACGGGAGCAGTTCTTC. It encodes CASSPPGGPREQFF.

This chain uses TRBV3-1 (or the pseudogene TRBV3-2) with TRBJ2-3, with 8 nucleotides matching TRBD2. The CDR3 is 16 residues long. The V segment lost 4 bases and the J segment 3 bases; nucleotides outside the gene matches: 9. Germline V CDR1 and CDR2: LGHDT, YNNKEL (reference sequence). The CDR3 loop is CASSLSQRGTTDTQYF. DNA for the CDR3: TGTGCCAGCAGCCTAAGCCAGCGGGGGACGACAGATACGCAGTATTTT.

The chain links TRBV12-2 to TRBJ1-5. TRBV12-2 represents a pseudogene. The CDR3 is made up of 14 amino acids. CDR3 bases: TGTGCAAGTCGCACCCGCATCGGGTTTCAGCCCCAGCATTTT. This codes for CASRTRIGFQPQHF.

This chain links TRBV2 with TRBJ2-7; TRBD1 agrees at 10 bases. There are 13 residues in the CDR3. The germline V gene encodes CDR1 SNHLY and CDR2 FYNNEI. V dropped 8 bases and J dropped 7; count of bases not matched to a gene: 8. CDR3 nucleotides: TGTGCCAGCCGACAGGGGGCTGTATGGGAGCAGTACTTC. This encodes CASRQGAVWEQYF.

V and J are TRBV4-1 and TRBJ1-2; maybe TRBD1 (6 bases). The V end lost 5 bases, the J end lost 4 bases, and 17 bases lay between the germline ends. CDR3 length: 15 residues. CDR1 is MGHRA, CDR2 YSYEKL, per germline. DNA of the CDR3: TGCGCCAGCAGCACTCGGACAGCCGGAAGCTATGGCTACACCTTC. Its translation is CASSTRTAGSYGYTF.

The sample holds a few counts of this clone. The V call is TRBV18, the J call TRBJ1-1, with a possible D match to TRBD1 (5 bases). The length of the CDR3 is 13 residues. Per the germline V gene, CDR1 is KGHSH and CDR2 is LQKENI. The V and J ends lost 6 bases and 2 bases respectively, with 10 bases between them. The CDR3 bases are TGTGCCAGCTCCCAGGACACTAACACTGAAGCTTTCTTT. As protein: CASSQDTNTEAFF.

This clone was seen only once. In DNA form, the CDR3 reads TGCGCCAGCAGACTAAACAGGGGTTTTAATTCACCCCTCCACTTT. This encodes CASRLNRGFNSPLHF. The V call is TRBV10-2, the J call TRBJ1-6, with TRBD1 matching 7 bases. The V segment lost 6 bases and the J segment 6 bases; nucleotides outside the gene matches: 8. The CDR3 extends over 15 amino acids. The germline gives CDR1 WSHSY, CDR2 SAAADI.